This TCR beta chain was sequenced for a study of blood T cell repertoires in COVID-19. Method: immunoSEQ multiplex PCR; TCRdb's copy keeps in-frame clones and lacks some. The table shows hundreds of thousands of clones, with about 89% occurring only once. CDR1 and CDR2 from the germline V gene are LNHDA and SQIVND (reference sequence). The CDR3 is 15 amino acids. Deletions cut 3 bases from V and 5 bases from J, with 14 bases between. This sequence originates from a woman aged 55-70 years who had recovered from COVID-19. The specimen was peripheral blood. The rearrangement uses TRBV19 and TRBJ2-1, with a possible D match to TRBD1 (6 bases). The CDR3 reads CASSIRDKGNNEQFF. The CDR3 DNA is TGTGCCAGTAGTATCCGGGACAAGGGGAACAATGAGCAGTTCTTC.